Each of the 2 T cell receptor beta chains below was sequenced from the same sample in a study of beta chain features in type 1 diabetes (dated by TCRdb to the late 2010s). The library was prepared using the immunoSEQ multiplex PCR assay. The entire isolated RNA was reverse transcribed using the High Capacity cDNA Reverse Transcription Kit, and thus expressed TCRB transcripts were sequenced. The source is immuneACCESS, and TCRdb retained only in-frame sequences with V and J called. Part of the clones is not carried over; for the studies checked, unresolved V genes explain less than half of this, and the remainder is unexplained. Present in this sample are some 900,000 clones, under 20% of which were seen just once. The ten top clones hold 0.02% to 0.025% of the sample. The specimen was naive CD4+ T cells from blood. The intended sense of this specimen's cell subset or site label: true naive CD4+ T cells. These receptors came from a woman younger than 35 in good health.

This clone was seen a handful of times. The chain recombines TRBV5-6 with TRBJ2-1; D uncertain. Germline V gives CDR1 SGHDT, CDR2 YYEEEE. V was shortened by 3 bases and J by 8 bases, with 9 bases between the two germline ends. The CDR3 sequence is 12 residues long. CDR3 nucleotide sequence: TGTGCCAGCAGCTCCCGGTATTATGAGCAGTTCTTC. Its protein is CASSSRYYEQFF.

This CDR3 reads CASSLRDRAGKLFF. In DNA form, the CDR3 reads TGTGCCAGCAGCCTCCGGGACAGGGCAGGAAAACTGTTTTTT. The chain uses TRBV9 and TRBJ1-4; 9 bases fit TRBD1. The trim removed 4 bases at V and 10 bases at J, leaving 8 bases unmatched. CDR1 is SGDLS and CDR2 is YYNGEE in the germline V gene. CDR3 length equals 14 residues.